Presented here are 24 T cell receptor beta chains from one specimen sequenced in a study of patients and donors after allogeneic stem cell transplantation. TCRdb reanalysed the RT-PCR reads using MiXCR and keeps one entry per CDR3 protein. Of roughly 880,000 distinct CDR3 sequences listed, 15% to 20% are singletons. Sequenced sample: blood, either unsorted or a sorted T cell fraction (not recorded which). The origin of the receptors is a human donor who was either an allogeneic HSCT recipient or a stem cell or donor lymphocyte infusion donor (not recorded which). It is not recorded whose cells these are; they may come from a transplant donor.

This clonotype was seen a handful of times. This rearrangement joins TRBV4-3 to TRBJ1-5; perhaps TRBD1 as D (5 bases). This CDR3 comprises 15 residues. Trimming left V 0 bases short and J 6 bases short, with 12 bases between. The germline V gene encodes CDR1 LGHNA and CDR2 YSLEER. The CDR3 bases are TGCGCCAGCAGCCAAGATGAGGGTAGGGGTCAGCCCCAGCATTTT. Residues: CASSQDEGRGQPQHF.

The chain uses TRBV11-3 and TRBJ2-2; tentative D call: TRBD2 (7 bases). Germline V gives CDR1 SGHNT, CDR2 YENEEA. The CDR3 is 17 amino acids. Trimming stripped 2 bases from V and 5 bases from J, with 18 bases between. CDR3 in amino acids: CASSLRGGEAWTGELFF. The CDR3 coding sequence is TGTGCCAGCAGCTTAAGGGGGGGAGAGGCGTGGACCGGGGAGCTGTTTTTT.

The CDR3 DNA sequence: TGTGCCAGCAGCTCACAGGGAGTCGGAACCTACGAGCAGTACTTC. Its protein is CASSSQGVGTYEQYF. This sequence joins TRBV7-9 and TRBJ2-7; D is perhaps TRBD1 (6 bases). This CDR3 has 15 residues. Germline V gene data show CDR1 as SEHNR and CDR2 as FQNEAQ (reference sequence). V was clipped by 4 bases and J by 2 bases, with 15 bases between them.

This clonotype was counted between two and nine times. The rearrangement joins TRBV6-2 or TRBV6-3 to TRBJ1-1; a weak D match, TRBD1 (5 bases). The ends were cut back, 2 bases at V and 1 base at J, with 8 bases in the middle. Germline loops: CDR1 MNHEY, CDR2 SVGEGT. The CDR3 is 14 amino acids. CDR3 sequence: CASSYLGTNTEAFF. CDR3 coding DNA: TGTGCCAGCAGTTACCTCGGGACGAACACTGAAGCTTTCTTT.

The chain couples TRBV9 to TRBJ2-7; 8 positions match TRBD2. CDR1 is SGDLS and CDR2 is YYNGEE in the germline V gene. Trimming cost V 0 bases and J 1 base; bases outside gene matches: 3. The CDR3 has 15 amino acids. In DNA form, the CDR3 reads TGTGCCAGCAGCGTAGATCCGGGGGGGTCCTACGAGCAGTACTTC. This sequence encodes CASSVDPGGSYEQYF.

This clonotype was counted a few times. The chain has TRBV4-1 and TRBJ2-7; 9 nucleotides align to TRBD1. Germline lookup yields CDR1 MGHRA and CDR2 YSYEKL. This CDR3 has 15 residues. V dropped 4 bases and J dropped 3; count of bases not matched to a gene: 7. CDR3 amino acids: CASSLGQGMVYEQYF. Written as DNA, the CDR3 is TGCGCCAGCAGCCTCGGACAGGGGATGGTCTACGAGCAGTACTTC.

In its sample, this clonotype was seen many times. This chain connects TRBV29-1 to TRBJ1-1; no definite D call. V lost 1 base, J lost 3 bases, and 6 bases lay in between. CDR1 is SQVTM, CDR2 ANQGSEA, per germline. The CDR3 covers 12 residues. The CDR3 coding sequence is TGCAGCGTTGAAGGGCGGGACACTGAAGCTTTCTTT. Protein product: CSVEGRDTEAFF.

Only a few counts were recorded for this clonotype. The V gene is TRBV12-3 or TRBV12-4, the J gene TRBJ1-2; possible D gene TRBD1, 6 bases. CDR3 length equals 13 residues. V lost 4 bases to trimming and J lost 10 bases, with 16 bases between them. CDR3 nucleotide sequence: TGTGCCAGCAGTTACAGGGCTATTGAGGTCTACACCTTC. Amino acid sequence: CASSYRAIEVYTF.

This clonotype was counted between two and nine times. The CDR3 loop reads CASSSTRGPSGANVLTF. The CDR3 region has the DNA TGTGCCAGCAGTTCTACAAGGGGGCCCTCTGGGGCCAACGTCCTGACTTTC. This chain links TRBV12-3 or TRBV12-4 with TRBJ2-6; TRBD1 matches at 7 bases. CDR3 length: 17 amino acids. The junction had 6 bases not matched to a gene; V was cut back by 4 bases and J by 0 bases.

This clonotype was detected only a few times. The V and J genes are TRBV5-1 and TRBJ2-4, with 7 bases aligning to TRBD1. This CDR3 contains 16 residues. Germline V lookup: CDR1 SGHRS, CDR2 YFSETQ. Trimming cost V 4 bases and J 2 bases; bases outside gene matches: 9. The CDR3 nucleotides are TGCGCCAGCAGCGTAGGGGGCGCCGAGTCCAAAAACATTCAGTACTTC. This sequence encodes CASSVGGAESKNIQYF.

A few counts support this clonotype. V and J are TRBV6-5 and TRBJ2-2; D is ambiguous. Per germline, CDR1 MNHEY and CDR2 SVGAGI. V lost 2 bases and J lost 4, with 11 bases in between. The CDR3 is made up of 15 amino acids. As DNA, the CDR3 is TGTGCCAGCAGTTACATGGGGTCCAGCACCGGGGAGCTGTTTTTT. Residues: CASSYMGSSTGELFF.

J is TRBJ2-7 and V is TRBV5-1, with D possibly matching TRBD1 (6 bases). The CDR3 contains 14 residues. Germline lookup yields CDR1 SGHRS and CDR2 YFSETQ. The V gene lost 5 bases and the J gene lost 0 bases, with 12 bases spanning the gap. For the CDR3, the DNA is TGCGCCAGCAGTCAGGGGTCGAACTCCTACGAGCAGTACTTC. Protein: CASSQGSNSYEQYF.

This clonotype was counted only a few times. The chain combines TRBV12-3 or TRBV12-4 with TRBJ2-7; TRBD2 agrees at 13 bases. CDR3 size: 16 residues. The junction had 5 bases not matched to a gene; V was cut back by 6 bases and J by 0 bases. The CDR3 DNA follows: TGTGCCAGCAGGCAGGGACTAGCGGGGCTCTCCTACGAGCAGTACTTC. This sequence encodes CASRQGLAGLSYEQYF.

The chain recombines TRBV10-3 with TRBJ1-1; 7 positions match TRBD1. The CDR3 length is 13 residues. Germline V gene sequence: CDR1 ENHRY, CDR2 SYGVKD. The V and J ends lost 11 bases and 2 bases, in that order; junction bases with no gene match: 8. The DNA for the CDR3 is TGTGCCGCACAGGGACAGCCAAACACTGAAGCTTTCTTT. This translates into CAAQGQPNTEAFF.

The table lists this clonotype with a few counts. The chain carries TRBV24-1 and TRBJ1-1; D is uncertain. Germline V gene data show CDR1 as KGHDR and CDR2 as SFDVKD. The V end lost 5 bases, the J end lost 0 bases, and 6 bases lay between the germline ends. This CDR3 is 13 amino acids long. The CDR3 bases are TGTGCCACCAGTGGCAGAATGAACACTGAAGCTTTCTTT. Protein sequence: CATSGRMNTEAFF.

This clonotype occurred a few times. The V and J genes are TRBV12-3 or TRBV12-4 and TRBJ2-1; possibly TRBD1 for D (6 bases). The CDR3 is 16 amino acids. Trimming stripped 6 bases from V and 12 bases from J, with 27 bases between. CDR3 in amino acids: CASSPSLSLQGEGQFF. In nucleotides, the CDR3 is TGTGCCAGCAGCCCCTCCCTGTCCCTACAGGGCGAAGGGCAGTTCTTC.

The chain joins TRBV6-5 to TRBJ2-5; 10 positions agree with TRBD2. CDR3 size: 16 residues. V shed 6 bases and J 4 bases; nucleotides not matched to a gene: 11. Germline V gene sequence: CDR1 MNHEY, CDR2 SVGAGI. The CDR3 DNA is TGTGCCAGCAGCTACGGGCGAGCGGGAGGGAGAGAGACCCAGTACTTC. This encodes CASSYGRAGGRETQYF.

The V call is TRBV18, the J call TRBJ1-2; D not resolved. Germline V gene data show CDR1 as KGHSH and CDR2 as LQKENI. This CDR3 comprises 15 residues. V gave up 3 bases and J gave up 0 bases, with 11 bases separating them. CDR3 residues: CASSPSDGANYGYTF. CDR3 in DNA: TGTGCCAGCTCACCTTCGGACGGAGCTAACTATGGCTACACCTTC. Full variable domain (remainder filled in from reference TRBV18 and TRBJ1-2): NAGVMQNPRHLVRRRGQEARLRCSPMKGHSHVYWYRQLPEEGLKFMVYLQKENIIDESGMPKERFSAEFPKEGPSILRIQQVVRGDSAAYFCASSPSDGANYGYTFGSGTRLTVV.

This clonotype was recorded at least ten times. The V gene is TRBV12-3 or TRBV12-4, the J gene TRBJ2-3; no firm D call. The ends were cut back, 2 bases at V and 2 bases at J, with 14 bases in the middle. The CDR3 runs to 16 residues. The CDR3 spells CASSLYRNSITDTQYF. For the CDR3, the DNA is TGTGCCAGCAGTTTATACCGGAACTCCATCACAGATACGCAGTATTTT.

This clonotype was counted a few times. The V gene is TRBV10-3, the J gene TRBJ1-3; D unresolved. The CDR3 contains 13 residues. Germline CDR1 is ENHRY and CDR2 is SYGVKD. V shed 7 bases and J shed 1 base, with 8 bases lying between them. As DNA, the CDR3 is TGTGCCATCAACCAAGGTTCTGGAAACACCATATATTTT. It is translated as CAINQGSGNTIYF.

This sequence joins TRBV6-2 or TRBV6-3 and TRBJ2-2; weak D call: TRBD1 (5 bases). This CDR3 has 15 amino acids. With 5 bases removed from V and 4 bases from J, the gap between germline ends came to 14 bases. CDR1 and CDR2 (germline): MNHEY, SVGEGT. CDR3 sequence (DNA): TGTGCCAGCAGTGATACCAGACAGTTCACCGGGGAGCTGTTTTTT. Protein: CASSDTRQFTGELFF.

This clonotype was detected many times. The chain has TRBV12-3 or TRBV12-4 and TRBJ1-5, with D possibly TRBD1 on 5 matching bases. V lost 6 bases and J lost 2, with 14 bases in between. The CDR3 loop spans 15 amino acids. The CDR3 loop reads CASSLRGGGNQPQHF. The CDR3, as DNA: TGTGCCAGCAGCTTAAGGGGCGGGGGCAATCAGCCCCAGCATTTT.

This clonotype has a handful of counts. The rearrangement joins TRBV29-1 to TRBJ2-5, with D possibly matching TRBD2 (6 bases). Germline V gene lookup returns CDR1 SQVTM and CDR2 ANQGSEA. Trimming stripped 6 bases from V and 4 bases from J, with 18 bases between. This CDR3 is built from 14 residues. CDR3 coding DNA: TGCAGCGTGGGCCTGGGGGGTTTAGGAGAGACCCAGTACTTC. Translating it yields CSVGLGGLGETQYF.

The CDR3 DNA reads as TGCAGTGCTAGAGATGGAAGGGGCGCGGGCAAAAACATTCAGTACTTC. This codes for CSARDGRGAGKNIQYF. The V gene is TRBV20-1, the J gene TRBJ2-4; the D gene could be TRBD1 or TRBD2 (5 bases each). The V and J ends lost 0 bases and 3 bases respectively, with 15 bases between them. Looked up from germline, CDR1 is DFQATT and CDR2 is SNEGSKA (reference sequence). The CDR3 spans 16 residues.